The 21 T cell receptor beta chains reported below all come from one sample, sequenced in a study of blood T cells in healthy people across ages. Primed by a sample-barcoded 5' primer and a J-beta primer mix, a second PCR proceeded for about 7 to 11 cycles. Each CDR3 protein gets one entry after TCRdb re-called the 5' RACE reads with MiXCR. Of around 900,000 distinct CDR3 sequences in the sample, 51% are singletons; the top ten hold around a fifth. The sample was blood. These receptors came from a woman in her sixties or seventies in good health.

The chain is built from TRBV7-9 and TRBJ2-7; D may be TRBD2 (5 bases). CDR1 SEHNR and CDR2 FQNEAQ come from the germline V gene (reference sequence). The CDR3 runs to 15 residues. V gave up 1 base and J gave up 3 bases, with 13 bases separating them. Written as DNA, the CDR3 is TGTGCCAGCAGCTTAGTTACGAACGGGGACTACGAGCAGTACTTC. Its translation: CASSLVTNGDYEQYF.

The chain recombines TRBV2 with TRBJ1-4, with unresolved D. Germline V gene lookup returns CDR1 SNHLY and CDR2 FYNNEI. Trimming took 4 bases from V and 11 from J, leaving 8 bases between them. CDR3 length equals 11 residues. The CDR3 sequence: CASSGWVKLFF. In DNA, the CDR3 is TGTGCCAGCAGTGGGTGGGTGAAACTGTTTTTT.

The chain joins TRBV11-2 to TRBJ2-7; 8 bases align to TRBD2. There are 15 residues in the CDR3. The trim removed 3 bases at V and 6 bases at J, leaving 10 bases unmatched. The germline CDR1 and CDR2 sequences are SGHAT and FQNNGV. This CDR3 is CASSLVLAGGGEQYF. The CDR3 DNA reads as TGTGCCAGCAGCTTGGTGTTGGCGGGAGGAGGCGAGCAGTACTTC.

The V call is TRBV12-3 or TRBV12-4, the J call TRBJ2-7, with 11 positions matching TRBD2. The CDR3 extends over 15 amino acids. The ends lost 5 bases at V and 0 bases at J; junction bases unmatched: 3. The CDR3 sequence is CASSGGTSGSYEQYF. CDR3 nucleotide sequence: TGTGCCAGCAGTGGCGGGACTAGCGGCTCCTACGAGCAGTACTTC.

This chain uses TRBV7-8 with TRBJ1-1, with D tentatively TRBD1 (6 bases). Germline CDR1 reads SGHVS; CDR2 reads FQNEAQ. Trimming removed 5 bases at V and 3 bases at J, with 10 bases between. The CDR3 runs 13 residues. In DNA form, the CDR3 reads TGTGCCAGCAGCAAAGGACAGTACACTGAAGCTTTCTTT. It specifies CASSKGQYTEAFF.

This clonotype occurred a few times. The rearrangement joins TRBV15 to TRBJ2-1; 7 nucleotides align to TRBD2. Per germline, CDR1 LNHNV and CDR2 YYDKDF (reference sequence). V was clipped by 4 bases and J by 2 bases; unmatched bases: 5. The CDR3 runs to 15 residues. The chain's CDR3 is CATSMQRDPYNEQFF. CDR3 DNA: TGTGCCACCAGCATGCAGCGGGATCCCTACAATGAGCAGTTCTTC.

This chain connects TRBV29-1 to TRBJ1-2; tentatively, D is TRBD1 (6 bases). The CDR3 consists of 10 residues. V was cut by 4 bases and J by 10 bases, with 10 bases left in between. Germline V lookup: CDR1 SQVTM, CDR2 ANQGSEA. As DNA, the CDR3 is TGCAGCGTTGGGACAGCCGCCTACACCTTC. It translates to CSVGTAAYTF.

The chain combines TRBV12-3 or TRBV12-4 with TRBJ2-1; 10 bases fit TRBD2. Unmatched junction bases numbered 8, after V lost 4 bases and J lost 8 bases. This CDR3 is built from 15 residues. The CDR3 loop is CASSWSGRARDEQFF. The CDR3 DNA reads as TGTGCCAGCAGTTGGAGCGGGAGGGCCAGGGATGAGCAGTTCTTC.

The sample holds one count of this clonotype. V is TRBV29-1 and J is TRBJ2-3, with D possibly TRBD2 on 6 matching bases. Germline loops: CDR1 SQVTM, CDR2 ANQGSEA. The CDR3 spans 14 residues. Trimming shortened V by 7 bases and J by 0 bases, and 14 bases separated the two germline ends. DNA for the CDR3: TGCAGCGCCCTAGGGGCGGGGAGCACAGATACGCAGTATTTT. Translation gives CSALGAGSTDTQYF.

The V call is TRBV6-2 or TRBV6-3, the J call TRBJ2-4, with D possibly TRBD1 on 6 matching bases. TRBJ2-7 matches the DNA end more closely, so the J call is doubtful. CDR1 is MNHEY, CDR2 SVGEGT, per germline. The CDR3 has 14 amino acids. This CDR3 is CASSYPGHSYEQYF. The CDR3, as DNA: TGTGCCAGCAGTTACCCGGGACATTCCTACGAGCAGTACTTC.

The sample holds a few counts of this clonotype. This rearrangement joins TRBV29-1 to TRBJ2-7, with D perhaps TRBD1 (7 bases). V lost 7 bases to trimming and J lost 2 bases, with 21 bases between them. Germline V CDR1 and CDR2: SQVTM, ANQGSEA. This CDR3 spans 15 amino acids. The CDR3 DNA reads as TGCAGCGCTTTTGCTTCCGACAGGGAGGCCTACGAGCAGTACTTC. Its protein product is CSAFASDREAYEQYF.

This clonotype came up a few times. The V and J genes are TRBV7-2 and TRBJ2-3; TRBD2 matches at 11 bases. Germline CDR1 and CDR2: SGHTA and FQGNSA. This CDR3 contains 13 residues. After removal of 6 bases from V and 5 bases from J, the junction contained 1 base not matched to a gene. As DNA, the CDR3 is TGTGCCAGCAGGGGGACTAGCGGAGATACGCAGTATTTT. Translated: CASRGTSGDTQYF.

This clonotype was counted between two and nine times. The chain uses TRBV6-2 or TRBV6-3 and TRBJ2-7; 7 nucleotides agree with TRBD2. Germline CDR1 is MNHEY and CDR2 is SVGEGT. The length of the CDR3 is 12 residues. The V gene end was trimmed by 5 bases and the J gene end by 10 bases; junction bases not matched to a gene: 8. The CDR3 coding sequence is TGTGCCAGCAGTCCCACTAGCGACCTACAGTACTTC. Its translation is CASSPTSDLQYF.

Here the CDR3 DNA reads TGCAGTGCTAGCACGGGAGGGCAGGACAATGAGCAGTTCTTC. The encoded protein is CSASTGGQDNEQFF. This chain connects TRBV20-1 to TRBJ2-1, with 8 bases fitting TRBD2. CDR3 length: 14 amino acids. Trimming cost V 3 bases and J 5 bases; bases outside gene matches: 6. The germline CDR1 and CDR2 sequences are DFQATT and SNEGSKA (reference sequence).

V and J are TRBV29-1 and TRBJ2-1; no clear D. The CDR3 has 13 residues. With 3 bases removed from V and 7 bases from J, the gap between germline ends came to 13 bases. Germline V gives CDR1 SQVTM, CDR2 ANQGSEA. DNA of the CDR3: TGCAGCGTTGACGCGAGCGACCCAAATGAGCAGTTCTTC. This translates into CSVDASDPNEQFF.

The chain recombines TRBV11-2 with TRBJ1-5, with D maybe TRBD1 (5 bases). Germline V gene sequence: CDR1 SGHAT, CDR2 FQNNGV. This CDR3 has 17 residues. V was pared by 0 bases and J by 2 bases, with 14 bases between. The CDR3 DNA reads as TGTGCCAGCAGCTTAGACGGGGGAGGGATGGGCAATCAGCCCCAGCATTTT. Translation gives CASSLDGGGMGNQPQHF.

The chain combines TRBV15 with TRBJ1-5; D not resolved. The CDR3 spans 14 residues. Germline CDR1 and CDR2: LNHNV and YYDKDF (reference sequence). The germline V and J ends were trimmed by 1 base and 4 bases, with 8 bases remaining between them. CDR3 coding DNA: TGTGCCACCAGCAGAGGTCGGGGAAATCAGCCCCAGCATTTT. Translating it yields CATSRGRGNQPQHF. Full variable domain (remainder filled in from reference TRBV15 and TRBJ1-5): DAMVIQNPRYQVTQFGKPVTLSCSQTLNHNVMYWYQQKSSQAPKLLFHYYDKDFNNEADTPDNFQSRRPNTSFCFLDIRSPGLGDTAMYLCATSRGRGNQPQHFGDGTRLSIL.

V gene TRBV20-1 combines with J gene TRBJ2-5, with D maybe TRBD1 (5 bases). This CDR3 has 14 amino acids. Germline values: CDR1 DFQATT, CDR2 SNEGSKA (reference sequence). V lost 3 bases and J lost 5, with 16 bases in between. The CDR3 protein is CSASTGWVQETQYF. CDR3 DNA sequence: TGCAGTGCTAGTACAGGTTGGGTGCAGGAGACCCAGTACTTC.

The count of this clonotype is one. This chain uses TRBV18 with TRBJ2-7, with D tentatively TRBD1 (5 bases). Germline CDR1 reads KGHSH; CDR2 reads LQKENI. The length of the CDR3 is 14 residues. Trimming shortened V by 1 base and J by 7 bases, and 14 bases separated the two germline ends. CDR3 protein: CASSPQFAGREQYF. The CDR3 coding sequence is TGTGCCAGCTCACCACAGTTTGCAGGGCGGGAGCAGTACTTC.

This clonotype was recorded many times. V usage is TRBV28 and J usage is TRBJ2-7, with TRBD2 identical over 7 bases. Germline values: CDR1 MDHEN, CDR2 SYDVKM. The CDR3 contains 14 residues. Trimming at V came to 6 bases and at J to 2 bases, leaving 7 bases not matched to a gene. DNA of the CDR3: TGTGCCAGCAGCTTTGCTAGCGGTCCCTACGAGCAGTACTTC. As protein: CASSFASGPYEQYF.

As to this clonotype: A read error may account for a junction end that differs from germline. The rearrangement joins TRBV4-1 to TRBJ2-3, with 14 bases matching TRBD2. The CDR3 loop spans 17 amino acids. Germline V gene data show CDR1 as MGHRA and CDR2 as YSYEKL. CDR3 in DNA: TGTGCCAGCAGCTTCTGGGGACTAGCGGGAGTCGGAGATACGCAGTATTTT. Translating it yields CASSFWGLAGVGDTQYF.